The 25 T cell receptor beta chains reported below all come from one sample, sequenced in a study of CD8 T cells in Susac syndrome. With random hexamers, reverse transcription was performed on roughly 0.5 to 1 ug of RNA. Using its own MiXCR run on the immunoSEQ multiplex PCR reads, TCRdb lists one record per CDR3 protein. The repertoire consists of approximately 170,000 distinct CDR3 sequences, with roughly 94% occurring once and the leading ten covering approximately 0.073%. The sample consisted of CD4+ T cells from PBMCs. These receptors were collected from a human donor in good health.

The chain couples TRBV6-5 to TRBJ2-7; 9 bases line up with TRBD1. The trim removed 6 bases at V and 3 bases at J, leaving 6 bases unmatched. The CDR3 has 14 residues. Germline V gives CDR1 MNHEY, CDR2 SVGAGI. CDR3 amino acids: CASSRRQGVYEQYF. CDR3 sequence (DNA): TGTGCCAGCAGCCGCCGACAGGGGGTCTACGAGCAGTACTTC.

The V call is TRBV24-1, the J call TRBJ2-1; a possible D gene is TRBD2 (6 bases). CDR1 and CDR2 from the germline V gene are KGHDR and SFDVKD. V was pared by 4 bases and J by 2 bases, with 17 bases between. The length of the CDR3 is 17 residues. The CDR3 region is CATSEALGGYAYNEQFF. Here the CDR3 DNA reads TGTGCCACCAGTGAAGCGCTGGGGGGTTATGCCTACAATGAGCAGTTCTTC.

DNA for the CDR3: TGCAGTGCCCCGCCCGACGGGAGGGGTGGGGAGACCCAGTACTTC. This codes for CSAPPDGRGGETQYF. The J gene is TRBJ2-5, the V gene TRBV20-1, with 8 bases fitting TRBD2. J was trimmed by 5 bases and V by 6 bases; bases with no gene match: 14. CDR1 is DFQATT and CDR2 is SNEGSKA in the germline V gene (reference sequence). This CDR3 is built from 15 residues.

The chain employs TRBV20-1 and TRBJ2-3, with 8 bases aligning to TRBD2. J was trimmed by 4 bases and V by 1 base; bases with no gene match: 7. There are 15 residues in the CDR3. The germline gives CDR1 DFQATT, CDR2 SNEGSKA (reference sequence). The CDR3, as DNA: TGCAGTGCTAGAGCGCTAGCGGGTCCGGCAGATACGCAGTATTTT. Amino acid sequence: CSARALAGPADTQYF.

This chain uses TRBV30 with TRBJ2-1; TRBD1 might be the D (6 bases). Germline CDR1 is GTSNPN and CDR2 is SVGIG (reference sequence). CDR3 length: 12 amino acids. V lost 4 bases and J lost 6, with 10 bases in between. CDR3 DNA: TGTGCCTGGAACAGGGTTATCAATGAGCAGTTCTTC. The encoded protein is CAWNRVINEQFF.

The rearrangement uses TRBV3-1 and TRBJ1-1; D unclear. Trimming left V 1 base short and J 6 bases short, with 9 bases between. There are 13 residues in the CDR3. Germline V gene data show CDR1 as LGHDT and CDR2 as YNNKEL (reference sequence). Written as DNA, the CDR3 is TGTGCCAGCAGCCAAGCTACAAGGGCTGAAGCTTTCTTT. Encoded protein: CASSQATRAEAFF.

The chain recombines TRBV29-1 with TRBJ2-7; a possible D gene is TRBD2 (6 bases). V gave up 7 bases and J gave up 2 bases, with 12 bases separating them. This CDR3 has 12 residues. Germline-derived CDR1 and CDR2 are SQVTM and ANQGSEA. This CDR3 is CSASEQTYEQYF. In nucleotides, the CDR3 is TGCAGCGCTAGCGAGCAGACCTACGAGCAGTACTTC.

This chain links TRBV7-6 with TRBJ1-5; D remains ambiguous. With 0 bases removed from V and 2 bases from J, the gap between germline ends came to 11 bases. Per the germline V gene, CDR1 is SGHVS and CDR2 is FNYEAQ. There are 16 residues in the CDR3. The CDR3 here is CASSLAQGRGNQPQHF. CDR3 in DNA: TGTGCCAGCAGCTTAGCGCAAGGGAGAGGCAATCAGCCCCAGCATTTT.

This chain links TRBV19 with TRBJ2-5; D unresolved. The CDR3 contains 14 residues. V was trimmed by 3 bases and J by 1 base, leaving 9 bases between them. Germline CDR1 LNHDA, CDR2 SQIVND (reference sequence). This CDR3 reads CASSIRGLQETQYF. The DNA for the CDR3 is TGTGCCAGTAGTATTCGTGGCCTCCAAGAGACCCAGTACTTC.

In DNA, the CDR3 is TGCAGTGCTAGAGATACGACTAGCGGGAGCCAAGAGACCCAGTACTTC. Translation: CSARDTTSGSQETQYF. The rearrangement links TRBV20-1 to TRBJ2-5, with 12 bases lining up with TRBD2. Germline lookup yields CDR1 DFQATT and CDR2 SNEGSKA (reference sequence). This CDR3 has 16 amino acids. V lost 0 bases to trimming and J lost 1 base; unmatched junction nucleotides: 3.

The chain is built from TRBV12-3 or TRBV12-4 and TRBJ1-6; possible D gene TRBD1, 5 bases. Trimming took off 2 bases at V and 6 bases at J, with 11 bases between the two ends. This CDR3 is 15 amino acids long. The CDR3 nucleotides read TGTGCCAGCAGTTTAACGACAGCCGCTAATTCACCCCTCCACTTT. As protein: CASSLTTAANSPLHF.

The chain's CDR3 is CASSPAPRTAGFAATNEKLFF. The DNA for the CDR3 is TGTGCCAGCAGCCCAGCTCCTCGGACAGCCGGGTTCGCGGCAACTAATGAAAAACTGTTTTTT. The rearrangement links TRBV11-2 to TRBJ1-4; TRBD1 might be the D (6 bases). Germline-derived CDR1 and CDR2 are SGHAT and FQNNGV. The CDR3 loop spans 21 amino acids. V dropped 5 bases and J dropped 0 bases, with 28 bases sitting between them.

The DNA for the CDR3 is TGTGCCAGCAGCTTGGACAGATGGAACGAAAAACTGTTTTTT. It encodes CASSLDRWNEKLFF. The chain recombines TRBV7-9 with TRBJ1-4; tentative D call: TRBD1 (6 bases). There are 14 residues in the CDR3. The ends were cut back, 3 bases at V and 8 bases at J, with 13 bases in the middle. Per the germline V gene, CDR1 is SEHNR and CDR2 is FQNEAQ (reference sequence).

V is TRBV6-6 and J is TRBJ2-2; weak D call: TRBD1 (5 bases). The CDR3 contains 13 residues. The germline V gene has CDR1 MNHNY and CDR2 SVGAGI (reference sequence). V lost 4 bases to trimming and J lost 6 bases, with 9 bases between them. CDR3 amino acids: CASSSQGPGELFF. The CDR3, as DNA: TGTGCCAGCAGTTCTCAGGGCCCCGGGGAGCTGTTTTTT.

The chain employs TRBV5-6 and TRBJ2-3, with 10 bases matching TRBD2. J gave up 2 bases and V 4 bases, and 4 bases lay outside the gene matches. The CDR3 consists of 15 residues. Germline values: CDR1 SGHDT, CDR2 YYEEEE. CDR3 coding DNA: TGTGCCAGCAGCGGGAGCGGGGGGGCCACAGATACGCAGTATTTT. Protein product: CASSGSGGATDTQYF.

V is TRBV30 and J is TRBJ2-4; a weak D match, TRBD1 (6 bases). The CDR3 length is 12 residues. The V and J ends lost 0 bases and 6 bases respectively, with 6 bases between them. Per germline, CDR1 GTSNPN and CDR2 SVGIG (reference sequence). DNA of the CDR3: TGTGCCTGGAGTGTACAGGGAAACATTCAGTACTTC. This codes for CAWSVQGNIQYF.

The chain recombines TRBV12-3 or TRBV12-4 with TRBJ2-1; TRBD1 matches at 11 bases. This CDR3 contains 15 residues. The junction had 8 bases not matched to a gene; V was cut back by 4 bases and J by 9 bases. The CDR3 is CASSYTGTGGGEQFF. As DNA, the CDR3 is TGTGCCAGCAGTTATACCGGGACAGGGGGAGGTGAGCAGTTCTTC.

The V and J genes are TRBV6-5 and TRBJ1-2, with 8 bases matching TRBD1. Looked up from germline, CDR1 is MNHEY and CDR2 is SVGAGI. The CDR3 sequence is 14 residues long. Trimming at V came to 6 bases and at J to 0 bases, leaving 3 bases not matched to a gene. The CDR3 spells CASRTGGANYGYTF. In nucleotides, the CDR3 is TGTGCCAGCAGAACAGGGGGAGCTAACTATGGCTACACCTTC.

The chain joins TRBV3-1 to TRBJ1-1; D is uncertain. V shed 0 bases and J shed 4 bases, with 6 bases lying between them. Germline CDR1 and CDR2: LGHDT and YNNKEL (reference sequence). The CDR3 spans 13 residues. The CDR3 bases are TGTGCCAGCAGCCAAGATCGGGCCACTGAAGCTTTCTTT. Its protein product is CASSQDRATEAFF.

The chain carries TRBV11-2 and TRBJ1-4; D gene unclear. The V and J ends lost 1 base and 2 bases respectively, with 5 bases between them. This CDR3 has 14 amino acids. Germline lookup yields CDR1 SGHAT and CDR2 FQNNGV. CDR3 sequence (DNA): TGTGCCAGCAGCTTAGGGGTGACTAATGAAAAACTGTTTTTT. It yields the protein CASSLGVTNEKLFF.

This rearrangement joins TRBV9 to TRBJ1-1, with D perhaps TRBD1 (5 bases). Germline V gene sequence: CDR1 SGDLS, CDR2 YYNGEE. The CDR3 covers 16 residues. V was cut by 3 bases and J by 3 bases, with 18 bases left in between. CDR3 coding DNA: TGTGCCAGCAGCGCAGTTGGGGGAGGAACGCACACTGAAGCTTTCTTT. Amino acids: CASSAVGGGTHTEAFF.

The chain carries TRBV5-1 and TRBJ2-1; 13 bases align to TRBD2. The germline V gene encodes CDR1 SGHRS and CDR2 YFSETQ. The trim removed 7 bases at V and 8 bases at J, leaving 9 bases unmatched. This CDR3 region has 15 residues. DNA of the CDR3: TGCGCCAGCGGTCCCGGGACTAGCGGGATGCATGAGCAGTTCTTC. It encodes CASGPGTSGMHEQFF.

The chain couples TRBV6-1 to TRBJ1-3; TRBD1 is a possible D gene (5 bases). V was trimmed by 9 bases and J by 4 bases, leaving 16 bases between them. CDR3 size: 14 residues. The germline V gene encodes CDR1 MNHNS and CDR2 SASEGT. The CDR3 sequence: CASLRDPGGNTIYF. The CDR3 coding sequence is TGTGCCAGTCTTAGGGACCCAGGAGGAAACACCATATATTTT.

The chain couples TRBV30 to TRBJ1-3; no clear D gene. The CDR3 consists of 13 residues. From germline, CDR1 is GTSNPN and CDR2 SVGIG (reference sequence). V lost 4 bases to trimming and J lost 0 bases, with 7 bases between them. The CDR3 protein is CAWTFNSGNTIYF. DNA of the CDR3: TGTGCCTGGACCTTCAACTCTGGAAACACCATATATTTT.

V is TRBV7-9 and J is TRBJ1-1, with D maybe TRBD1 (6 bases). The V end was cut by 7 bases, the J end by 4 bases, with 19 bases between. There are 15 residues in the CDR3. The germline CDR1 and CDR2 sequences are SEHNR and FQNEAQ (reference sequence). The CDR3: CASTNERRDTTEAFF. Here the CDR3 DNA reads TGTGCCAGCACCAACGAGCGACGGGACACCACTGAAGCTTTCTTT. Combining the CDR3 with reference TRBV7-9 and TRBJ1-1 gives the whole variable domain DTGVSQNPRHKITKRGQNVTFRCDPISEHNRLYWYRQTLGQGPEFLTYFQNEAQLEKSRLLSDRFSAERPKGSFSTLEIQRTEQGDSAMYLCASTNERRDTTEAFFGQGTRLTVV.